This note documents a single TCR beta chain sequence. What it binds is unknown. This entry belongs to a study of PD-1 blockade in classical Hodgkin lymphoma. General study points: Reported findings placed baseline TCR diversity lower in newly diagnosed patients (compared with healthy donors).

Libraries were prepared by immunoSEQ multiplex PCR; TCRdb keeps only in-frame clonotypes and omits some of them. The sample consists of about 97,000 clones, 65% to 85% of them appearing once. CDR1 SNHLY and CDR2 FYNNEI come from the germline V gene. The CDR3 length is 15 residues. Unmatched junction bases numbered 14, after V lost 6 bases and J lost 8 bases. All trial patients relapsed after autologous stem cell transplantation. The receptor comes from a human donor with classical Hodgkin lymphoma. This chain connects TRBV2 to TRBJ2-3; 7 bases are a match to TRBD2. Specimen: peripheral blood mononuclear cells (PBMCs), collected at baseline. The CDR3 loop is CASRETTFGGGTQYF. The CDR3 bases are TGTGCCAGCAGGGAAACGACCTTTGGGGGGGGTACGCAGTATTTT.